This TCR beta chain appears in the sequencing data of a study of Graves' ophthalmopathy and Graves' hyperthyroidism. Study in general: Blood was drawn at initial diagnosis, before any treatment.

What supplied the PBMCs was roughly 11 ml of fresh peripheral blood. Transcripts of RNA were the source for amplifying TCR beta CDR3 regions. The first round was an RT-PCR with HTBI primers, and the second round was a multiplex PCR. TCRdb re-called the multiplex PCR reads with MiXCR, one entry per CDR3 protein. The repertoire includes about 400,000 distinct CDR3 sequences, 15% to 20% of them detected once, and about 1.6% sits in the top ten. The germline V gene encodes CDR1 MNHEY and CDR2 SVGAGI. There are 16 residues in the CDR3. Trimming removed 2 bases at V and 10 bases at J, with 18 bases between.

This TCR derives from a woman under 30 with Graves' ophthalmopathy. Sample: peripheral blood. V and J are TRBV6-5 and TRBJ1-6; no clear D gene. The CDR3 DNA follows: TGTGCCAGCAGTTACGGTCATGGCTCGGACGAATCACCCCTCCACTTT. Its translation: CASSYGHGSDESPLHF.